A selection of T cell receptor beta chains follows, all from one sample in a study of tumor-infiltrating lymphocytes in primary liver carcinoma. TCRdb re-called the multiplex PCR reads with MiXCR, one entry per CDR3 protein. This table has 310,000 or so distinct CDR3 sequences, roughly two thirds appearing once. Sequenced: peripheral blood. Receptor source: a man aged 35 to 55 with primary liver carcinoma and hepatitis B virus infection. The CDR3 runs from the conserved cysteine through the conserved F or W. The D gene is left open where the match is weak. Clone size is stated in some rows and not others, as once, few, many or a class when expanded.

CDR3nt	CDR3aa	abundance	v_gene	d_gene	j_gene
TGTGCCAGCAGCTCTAGCACAGATACGCAGTATTTT	CASSSSTDTQYF	many	TRBV6-2/TRBV6-3	.	TRBJ2-3
TGTGCCAGCAGTTCAGGGATAACCGGGGAGCTGTTTTTT	CASSSGITGELFF	many	TRBV6-5	.	TRBJ2-2
TGTGCCACCAGCAGAGAGTCAGGAAAACAAGAGACCCAGTACTTC	CATSRESGKQETQYF	.	TRBV15	.	TRBJ2-5
TGTGCCAGCAGCTTGGGTACTAACTCCTACAATGAGCACTTCTTC	CASSLGTNSYNEHFF	.	TRBV5-7	.	TRBJ2-1
TGTGCCAGCATCTCCCAGGGCGTTGACACCGGGGAGCTGTTTTTT	CASISQGVDTGELFF	.	TRBV11-2	.	TRBJ2-2
TGTGCCAGCAGTCAGAACTATGGCTACACCTTC	CASSQNYGYTF	few	TRBV28	.	TRBJ1-2
TGTGCCAGCAGCTCAGGAATCGGGACAGTTACCTACAATGAGCAGTTCTTC	CASSSGIGTVTYNEQFF	.	TRBV11-2	TRBD1	TRBJ2-1
TGTGCCAGCAGCGTGGGACTACCGAACTCCTACAATGAGCATTTCTTT	CASSVGLPNSYNEHFF	.	TRBV11-1	TRBD2	TRBJ2-1
TGTGCCAGCAGCCGGGACGCCGGGACAGGGAGTGGTACGCAGTATTTT	CASSRDAGTGSGTQYF	many	TRBV5-4	TRBD1	TRBJ2-3
TGTGCCGACAGCTTGGGAGGGGACAATGAGCAGTTCTTC	CADSLGGDNEQFF	.	TRBV11-1	TRBD2	TRBJ2-1
TGTGCCTGGAGAAATGGGCCGACGAGGCCAAACGACTATGGCTACACCTTC	CAWRNGPTRPNDYGYTF	few	TRBV30	.	TRBJ1-2
TGCGCCATCAGCTTAGATGTTCATGGGACGAATGAGCAGTTCTTC	CAISLDVHGTNEQFF	.	TRBV11-2	.	TRBJ2-1
TGCGCCAGCAAGATTAGCGGGAGTGGAGAGCAGTACTTC	CASKISGSGEQYF	many	TRBV10-2	TRBD2	TRBJ2-7
TGTGCCAGCCGCTTGTCAGGGGCCCTCGCGAACACCGGGGAGCTGTTTTTT	CASRLSGALANTGELFF	.	TRBV5-4	.	TRBJ2-2
TGCGCCAGCACCAGAACGAACAGGGCGCGCACAGATACGCAGTATTTT	CASTRTNRARTDTQYF	.	TRBV5-1	.	TRBJ2-3
TGTGACAGCAGCTTAGGAGGGAGCGAGCAGTACTTC	CDSSLGGSEQYF	.	TRBV11-2	.	TRBJ2-7